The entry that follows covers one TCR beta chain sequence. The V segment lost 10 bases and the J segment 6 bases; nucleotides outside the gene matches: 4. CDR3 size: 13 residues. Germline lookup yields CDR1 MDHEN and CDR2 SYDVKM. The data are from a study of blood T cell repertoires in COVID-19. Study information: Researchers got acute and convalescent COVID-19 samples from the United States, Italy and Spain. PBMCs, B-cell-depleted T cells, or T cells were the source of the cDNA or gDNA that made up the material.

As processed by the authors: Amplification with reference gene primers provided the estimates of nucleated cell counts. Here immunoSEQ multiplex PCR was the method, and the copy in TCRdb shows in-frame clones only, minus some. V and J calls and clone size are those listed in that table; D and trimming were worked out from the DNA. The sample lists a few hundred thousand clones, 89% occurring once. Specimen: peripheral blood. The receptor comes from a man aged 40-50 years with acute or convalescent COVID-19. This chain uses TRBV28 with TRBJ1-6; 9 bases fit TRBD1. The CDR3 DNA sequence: TGTGCCATCCACAGGGGGCTTAATTCACCCCTCCACTTT. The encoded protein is CAIHRGLNSPLHF.